The 13 T cell receptor beta chains below were found in one sample sequenced in a study of blood T cell repertoires in COVID-19. Produced via immunoSEQ multiplex PCR; TCRdb's table is partial and in-frame only. This table has about 150,000 clones, around 85% appearing once. The sequenced sample was peripheral blood. These receptors were collected from a man aged 55-75 years with COVID-19, enrolled during active disease.

This clone has only a few counts. DNA for the CDR3: TGTGCCAGCAGCACCCAACAGGGGCCAAACTACGAGCAGTACTTC. It codes for CASSTQQGPNYEQYF. This rearrangement joins TRBV7-2 to TRBJ2-7, with 7 positions matching TRBD1. V lost 5 bases, J lost 3 bases, and 10 bases stayed unmatched. Germline CDR1 is SGHTA and CDR2 is FQGNSA. The CDR3 spans 15 residues.

The rearrangement joins TRBV10-2 to TRBJ2-7, with D unclear. Germline loops: CDR1 WSHSY, CDR2 SAAADI. V lost 11 bases and J lost 7, with 18 bases in between. The CDR3 covers 12 residues. The CDR3 sequence: CAFPQAVWEQYF. Here the CDR3 DNA reads TGCGCCTTCCCGCAGGCCGTTTGGGAGCAGTACTTC.

V is TRBV21-1 and J is TRBJ1-5; TRBD1, the D gene given by the table, was not confirmed from the DNA. TRBV21-1 is a documented pseudogene. This CDR3 comprises 22 residues. For the CDR3, the DNA is TGTGCCAGCAGCACCTTGAAGCCTCGGGCCGGGACAAGATCTCCTAGGAGTCAGCCCCAGCATTTT. Residues: CASSTLKPRAGTRSPRSQPQHF.

V usage is TRBV2 and J usage is TRBJ1-4, with TRBD1 as a possible D gene (5 bases). V gave up 3 bases and J gave up 6 bases, with 8 bases separating them. The CDR3 length is 13 residues. Germline V gives CDR1 SNHLY, CDR2 FYNNEI. The CDR3 bases are TGTGCCAGCAGTGATGGGGCCCATGAAAAACTGTTTTTT. It is translated as CASSDGAHEKLFF.

The chain is built from TRBV23-1 and TRBJ2-7; perhaps TRBD2 as D (7 bases). Being an ORF, TRBV23-1 has a function that is uncertain. Trimming took off 6 bases at V and 2 bases at J, with 8 bases between the two ends. This CDR3 is built from 12 residues. In DNA, the CDR3 is TGCGCCAGCAGCGGGGGGCCCTACGAGCAGTACTTC. Translated: CASSGGPYEQYF.

This clone was seen a few times. The chain links TRBV18 to TRBJ1-2, with D perhaps matching TRBD1 (6 bases). The length of the CDR3 is 15 residues. V was cut by 5 bases and J by 0 bases, with 13 bases left in between. Germline assignment: CDR1 KGHSH and CDR2 LQKENI. The CDR3: CASSSQGFTNYGYTF. CDR3 bases: TGTGCCAGCTCATCTCAGGGGTTTACTAACTATGGCTACACCTTC. Variable domain in full (rest from reference TRBV18 and TRBJ1-2): NAGVMQNPRHLVRRRGQEARLRCSPMKGHSHVYWYRQLPEEGLKFMVYLQKENIIDESGMPKERFSAEFPKEGPSILRIQQVVRGDSAAYFCASSSQGFTNYGYTFGSGTRLTVV.

This clone has a single count. The V and J genes are TRBV30 and TRBJ1-2; 12 nucleotides match TRBD1. CDR1 and CDR2 from the germline V gene are GTSNPN and SVGIG (reference sequence). The ends lost 2 bases at V and 2 bases at J; junction bases unmatched: 18. The CDR3 has 20 residues. DNA for the CDR3: TGTGCCTGGAGTAGGGATCCGACCGGGACAGGGGGCCGCCCAAACTATGGCTACACCTTC. This sequence encodes CAWSRDPTGTGGRPNYGYTF.

The chain uses TRBV7-3 and TRBJ2-6, with D perhaps matching TRBD1 (6 bases). The germline gives CDR1 SGHTA, CDR2 FQGTGA. The CDR3 is 15 residues long. V lost 5 bases and J lost 0, with 8 bases in between. The CDR3 sequence: CASSAQGSGANVLTF. CDR3 sequence (DNA): TGTGCCAGCAGCGCACAGGGCTCTGGGGCCAACGTCCTGACTTTC.

This chain uses TRBV6-2 or TRBV6-3 with TRBJ2-7; D is perhaps TRBD2 (6 bases). The germline CDR1 and CDR2 sequences are MNHEY and SVGEGT. This CDR3 spans 19 amino acids. V lost 4 bases, J lost 0 bases, and 25 bases lay in between. The CDR3, as DNA: TGTGCCAGCAGTTTTCGGGCGGCTTCGCGGGGAGGTAACTCCTACGAGCAGTACTTC. This encodes CASSFRAASRGGNSYEQYF.

V is TRBV28 and J is TRBJ1-5; 7 positions match TRBD1. Germline V gene lookup returns CDR1 MDHEN and CDR2 SYDVKM. The CDR3 loop spans 14 amino acids. V lost 5 bases to trimming and J lost 3 bases; unmatched junction nucleotides: 4. The CDR3 region is CASSTGVFNQPQHF. Here the CDR3 DNA reads TGTGCCAGCAGTACAGGGGTCTTCAATCAGCCCCAGCATTTT.

The J gene is TRBJ2-7, the V gene TRBV7-9; TRBD2 agrees at 13 bases. The CDR3 is 18 residues long. With V trimmed by 5 bases and J by 5 bases, 15 bases remained unmatched. The V gene's germline CDR1 is SEHNR and CDR2 FQNEAQ (reference sequence). The DNA for the CDR3 is TGTGCCAGCAGCGACATCGGATCAGGACTAGCGGGAGTACACGAGCAGTACTTC. Translated, it gives CASSDIGSGLAGVHEQYF.

V usage is TRBV2 and J usage is TRBJ2-3; no reliable D call. The CDR3 has 15 residues. Trimming removed 7 bases at V and 0 bases at J, with 14 bases between. CDR1 and CDR2 from the germline V gene are SNHLY and FYNNEI. CDR3 nucleotide sequence: TGTGCCAGCACTCTCTCGGGTATTAGCACAGATACGCAGTATTTT. Translating it yields CASTLSGISTDTQYF.

The genes are TRBV14 and TRBJ1-2, with TRBD1 identical over 7 bases. CDR1 is SGHDN and CDR2 is FVKESK in the germline V gene. The CDR3 loop spans 17 amino acids. J gave up 1 base and V 0 bases, and 8 bases lay outside the gene matches. The DNA of the CDR3 is TGTGCCAGCAGCCAAGACTTGATCACAGGGGTTAACTATGGCTACACCTTC. Amino acids: CASSQDLITGVNYGYTF. The variable domain in full, completed from reference TRBV14 and TRBJ1-2, reads EAGVTQFPSHSVIEKGQTVTLRCDPISGHDNLYWYRRVMGKEIKFLLHFVKESKQDESGMPNNRFLAERTGGTYSTLKVQPAELEDSGVYFCASSQDLITGVNYGYTFGSGTRLTVV.